The 12 T cell receptor beta chains below were found in one sample sequenced in a study of cytomegalovirus exposure and HLA in healthy donors. PCR amplification relied on 60 Vbeta primers (plus 13 Jbeta primers). Produced via immunoSEQ multiplex PCR; TCRdb's table is partial and in-frame only. The table lists about 98,000 clones, 65% to 80% of them singletons. The sequencing input was PBMCs. The receptor source for this set is a human donor in good health.

The rearrangement links TRBV11-2 to TRBJ2-2; D is perhaps TRBD2 (7 bases). Trimming took off 5 bases at V and 7 bases at J, with 17 bases between the two ends. The CDR3 spans 15 residues. Germline-derived CDR1 and CDR2 are SGHAT and FQNNGV. CDR3 nucleotide sequence: TGTGCCAGCAGCACTTCCGCGGGGGCGGGCGGGGAGCTGTTTTTT. It codes for CASSTSAGAGGELFF.

Concerning this clone: Possible read error: a much larger clone is one base away. The V gene is TRBV7-2, the J gene TRBJ2-7, with 10 positions matching TRBD2. Germline V CDR1 and CDR2: SGHTA, FQGNSA. CDR3 size: 13 residues. Germline trimming cut 5 bases from V and 4 bases from J; bases unmatched to any gene: 2. Here the CDR3 reads CASSQTSGYEQYF. CDR3 sequence (DNA): TGTGCCAGCAGCCAGACTAGCGGGTACGAGCAGTACTTC.

The CDR3 loop is CAISPRGMNTEAFF. The CDR3 bases are TGTGCCATCAGCCCCAGGGGGATGAACACTGAAGCTTTCTTT. The chain joins TRBV10-3 to TRBJ1-1, with 7 bases fitting TRBD1. The CDR3 contains 14 residues. V trimming: 6 bases; J trimming: 0 bases; junction bases outside the gene matches: 4. Looked up from germline, CDR1 is ENHRY and CDR2 is SYGVKD.

This clone was detected a few times. The chain is built from TRBV6-5 and TRBJ1-1; D is unclear. CDR1 and CDR2 from the germline V gene are MNHEY and SVGAGI. V was cut by 1 base and J by 3 bases, with 9 bases left in between. This CDR3 comprises 14 residues. The CDR3 DNA follows: TGTGCCAGCAGTTACTGGGGAGGCGACACTGAAGCTTTCTTT. Its translation is CASSYWGGDTEAFF.

The CDR3 DNA follows: TGCAGCGCCGGACATGGACTAGCGACCGGGGAGCTGTTTTTT. This codes for CSAGHGLATGELFF. The chain combines TRBV29-1 with TRBJ2-2; 9 bases map to TRBD2. This CDR3 is built from 14 residues. Trimming removed 7 bases from V and 5 bases from J; junction bases left unmatched: 8. Germline V gene lookup returns CDR1 SQVTM and CDR2 ANQGSEA.

This chain uses TRBV27 with TRBJ2-7; 10 bases fit TRBD1. The CDR3 has 16 amino acids. Germline V gives CDR1 MNHEY, CDR2 SMNVEV (reference sequence). The J segment lost 2 bases and the V segment lost 5 bases, leaving 9 bases of the junction unmatched. The CDR3 spells CASSKQGQGTTYEQYF. Written as DNA, the CDR3 is TGTGCCAGCAGTAAACAGGGACAGGGGACTACCTACGAGCAGTACTTC.

This chain uses TRBV5-5 with TRBJ2-2; weak D call: TRBD2 (5 bases). Looked up from germline, CDR1 is SGHKS and CDR2 is YYEKEE (reference sequence). The V and J ends lost 1 base and 4 bases respectively, with 11 bases between them. The length of the CDR3 is 15 residues. CDR3 sequence: CASSLRESFTGELFF. The CDR3 region has the DNA TGTGCCAGCAGCTTGAGGGAGTCGTTCACCGGGGAGCTGTTTTTT.

The chain carries TRBV18 and TRBJ1-6; D is uncertain. V lost 1 base and J 6 bases, leaving 7 bases between the germline ends. The CDR3 is 14 amino acids. Germline CDR1 is KGHSH and CDR2 is LQKENI. The DNA of the CDR3 is TGTGCCAGCTCACCACTGCGGGGTAATTCACCCCTCCACTTT. Protein: CASSPLRGNSPLHF.

This sequence joins TRBV20-1 and TRBJ1-2; D unclear. Germline V gene data show CDR1 as DFQATT and CDR2 as SNEGSKA (reference sequence). V lost 2 bases, J lost 7 bases, and 8 bases lay in between. CDR3 size: 11 residues. The DNA for the CDR3 is TGCAGTGCTAGAAGACAATGTGGCTACACCTTC. It codes for CSARRQCGYTF.

J is TRBJ1-1 and V is TRBV18; no clear D gene. The CDR3 sequence is 13 residues long. Per the germline V gene, CDR1 is KGHSH and CDR2 is LQKENI. Trimming pared 6 bases from V and 4 bases from J, leaving 12 bases between. The CDR3 sequence: CASSQTRSTEAFF. DNA for the CDR3: TGTGCCAGCTCGCAAACGAGGTCCACTGAAGCTTTCTTT.

The chain couples TRBV19 to TRBJ1-1, with D possibly TRBD1 on 5 matching bases. The CDR3 consists of 14 residues. V lost 5 bases to trimming and J lost 8 bases, with 18 bases between them. CDR1 and CDR2 from the germline V gene are LNHDA and SQIVND (reference sequence). CDR3 bases: TGTGCCAGTAGTGCGGGACTGCGAGTGGGCGAAGCTTTCTTT. It yields the protein CASSAGLRVGEAFF.

V gene TRBV7-9 combines with J gene TRBJ2-3, with D maybe TRBD2 (5 bases). Looked up from germline, CDR1 is SEHNR and CDR2 is FQNEAQ (reference sequence). The V end was cut by 5 bases, the J end by 1 base, with 16 bases between. CDR3 size: 16 residues. CDR3 nucleotides: TGTGCCAGCAGCCGAGGGCTGGCGGTTGGCACAGATACGCAGTATTTT. It translates to CASSRGLAVGTDTQYF.